Listed below are T cell receptor beta chains from one sample, sequenced in a study of shared clonotypes between healthy human individuals. TCRdb's copy holds only in-frame clones and misses some; the assay was immunoSEQ multiplex PCR. The sample carries 400,000 or so clones, around 96% recorded once. What was sequenced was memory CD8+ T cells sorted from blood. These receptors came from a man aged 25 to 40 in good health. Each CDR3 is given with its conserved first and last residue. A D gene is named only where the DNA matches it firmly. Not all rows give a size; the values are once, few, many and, for expanded clones, a class.

clone size,J gene,D gene,V gene,CDR3 protein,CDR3 DNA
NA,TRBJ1-1,NA,TRBV5-1,CASSLSGRDTEAFF,TGCGCCAGCAGCTTGTCAGGAAGGGACACTGAAGCTTTCTTT
once,TRBJ2-7,NA,TRBV11-2,CASSLGVGGCEQYF,TGTGCCAGCAGCTTAGGGGTAGGGGGATGCGAGCAGTACTTC
NA,TRBJ2-7,TRBD2,TRBV28,CASRTSGNEQYF,TGTGCCAGCAGGACTAGCGGGAACGAGCAGTACTTC
NA,TRBJ2-7,NA,TRBV20-1,CSALTHEQYF,TGCAGTGCTCTTACCCACGAGCAGTACTTC
NA,TRBJ2-1,TRBD1,TRBV28,CAITGTGGLNEQFF,TGTGCCATTACCGGGACAGGGGGACTTAATGAGCAGTTCTTC
NA,TRBJ2-7,TRBD2,TRBV6-1,CASSGSGRRSLYEQYF,TGTGCCAGCAGTGGTAGCGGGAGGCGATCCCTCTACGAGCAGTACTTC
once,TRBJ2-3,NA,TRBV7-3,CASSLTSGGVDTQYF,TGTGCCAGCAGCTTAACGTCGGGGGGCGTAGATACGCAGTATTTT
NA,TRBJ2-1,TRBD1,TRBV4-1,CASSRNPTTTGANEQFF,TGCGCCAGCAGCCGTAATCCGACGACTACAGGGGCCAATGAGCAGTTCTTC
NA,TRBJ2-5,NA,TRBV28,CATISPEETQYF,TGTGCCACGATCTCCCCGGAAGAGACCCAGTACTTC
NA,TRBJ2-5,NA,TRBV30,CAFKSRDRQETQYF,TGTGCCTTCAAATCCCGAGACAGGCAAGAGACCCAGTACTTC
NA,TRBJ2-1,NA,TRBV29-1,CSVDGGLLTYNEQFF,TGCAGCGTTGATGGGGGACTGCTAACCTACAATGAGCAGTTCTTC
NA,TRBJ2-7,NA,TRBV27,CASSITGLGFYEQYF,TGTGCCAGCAGTATTACAGGCCTGGGGTTCTACGAGCAGTACTTC
NA,TRBJ1-5,NA,TRBV7-9,CASSMQGQPQHF,TGTGCCAGCAGCATGCAGGGCCAGCCCCAGCATTTT
NA,TRBJ1-2,NA,TRBV4-1,CASSQDGAGGYTF,TGCGCCAGCAGCCAAGATGGTGCGGGTGGCTACACCTTC
NA,TRBJ1-2,NA,TRBV4-2,CASSPNREGYTF,TGTGCCAGCAGCCCCAACAGGGAAGGCTACACCTTC
once,TRBJ2-7,TRBD1,TRBV5-6,CASSLLWTGYYEQYF,TGTGCCAGCAGCCTCCTCTGGACAGGTTACTACGAGCAGTACTTC
NA,TRBJ1-2,TRBD1,TRBV6-5,CASRIWTGGAGGYTF,TGTGCCAGCAGAATTTGGACAGGGGGCGCAGGGGGCTACACCTTC
NA,TRBJ2-2,NA,TRBV28,CASIPVDGWNTGELFF,TGTGCCAGCATCCCGGTGGACGGTTGGAACACCGGGGAGCTGTTTTTT
NA,TRBJ2-7,TRBD2,TRBV5-6,CASSPGLAEYEQYF,TGTGCCAGCAGCCCGGGACTAGCGGAATACGAGCAGTACTTC
NA,TRBJ2-7,NA,TRBV11-2,CASSLDPLGFYEQYF,TGTGCCAGCAGCTTAGACCCTTTGGGGTTTTACGAGCAGTACTTC
NA,TRBJ1-2,TRBD1,TRBV28,CASSLTGGGYTF,TGTGCCAGCAGTTTGACAGGGGGTGGCTACACCTTC